These T cell receptor beta chains were read from a single sample in a study of T cells in Graves' hyperthyroidism and ophthalmopathy. TCRdb re-derived calls from the multiplex PCR reads in MiXCR, one entry per CDR3 protein. The sample has more than 300,000 distinct CDR3 sequences, about 18% seen once. Sequencing was done on a sample of blood. Receptors were obtained from a man in his late teens or twenties with Graves' ophthalmopathy. CDR3s include the opening cysteine and the closing phenylalanine or tryptophan. Fields, in order: clone size, J gene, D gene, V gene, CDR3 protein, CDR3 DNA. The D gene is left open where the match is weak. Rows give clone size only sometimes, using once, few, many, or a class for an expanded clone.

.	TRBJ1-6	.	TRBV5-4	CASSHTGPGSPLHF	TGTGCCAGCAGCCACACAGGGCCAGGGTCACCCCTCCACTTT
.	TRBJ2-7	TRBD2	TRBV5-1	CASSWGLAVVYEQYF	TGCGCCAGCAGCTGGGGACTAGCGGTGGTCTACGAGCAGTACTTC
few	TRBJ1-2	TRBD1	TRBV6-1	CASSSFSGTGYGYTF	TGTGCCAGCAGCTCATTTTCCGGGACAGGCTATGGCTACACCTTC
few	TRBJ2-7	.	TRBV24-1	CATSDADYEQYF	TGTGCCACCAGTGACGCAGACTACGAGCAGTACTTC
.	TRBJ2-1	.	TRBV12-5	CASGLGGPLRSWTNEQFF	TGTGCTAGTGGCCTTGGGGGGCCCCTCCGTTCCTGGACGAATGAGCAGTTCTTC
many	TRBJ1-1	.	TRBV11-2	CASSSILSGGDTEAFF	TGTGCCAGCAGCTCTATCCTCTCTGGGGGGGACACTGAAGCTTTCTTT
many	TRBJ2-1	.	TRBV6-5	CASSYSTPGPYNEQFF	TGTGCCAGCAGTTACTCGACCCCCGGACCCTACAATGAGCAGTTCTTC
many	TRBJ2-5	.	TRBV20-1	CSARDRDSRTQYF	TGCAGTGCTAGAGATCGGGACTCCCGGACCCAGTACTTC
.	TRBJ2-4	.	TRBV7-3	CASSLTGRTPDIQYF	TGTGCCAGCAGCTTAACCGGCAGGACCCCGGACATTCAGTACTTC
.	TRBJ2-5	.	TRBV3-1	CASSQFTRGVQETQYF	TGTGCCAGCAGCCAATTTACGCGGGGAGTACAAGAGACCCAGTACTTC
many	TRBJ1-6	.	TRBV27	CASSPGVIGNSPLHF	TGTGCCAGCAGCCCAGGGGTCATTGGAAATTCACCCCTCCACTTT
.	TRBJ2-7	TRBD1	TRBV20-1	CSAKRPGQDYEQYF	TGCAGTGCTAAACGACCGGGACAGGATTACGAGCAGTACTTC
.	TRBJ2-7	TRBD1	TRBV18	CASSPMTGEVHEQYF	TGTGCCAGCTCACCCATGACAGGGGAGGTGCACGAGCAGTACTTC
.	TRBJ1-2	TRBD1	TRBV10-3	CAISESKQGAGGYTF	TGTGCCATCAGTGAGTCCAAACAGGGGGCAGGTGGCTACACCTTC
many	TRBJ2-7	TRBD1	TRBV7-2	CASSLAGGDPYEQYF	TGTGCCAGCAGCTTAGCAGGGGGCGATCCCTACGAGCAGTACTTC
.	TRBJ2-3	.	TRBV6-1	CASETSTDTQYF	TGTGCCAGTGAGACTAGCACAGATACGCAGTATTTT
few	TRBJ1-4	.	TRBV5-1	CASSLGPGVNEKLFF	TGCGCCAGCAGCTTGGGGCCAGGGGTGAATGAAAAACTGTTTTTT